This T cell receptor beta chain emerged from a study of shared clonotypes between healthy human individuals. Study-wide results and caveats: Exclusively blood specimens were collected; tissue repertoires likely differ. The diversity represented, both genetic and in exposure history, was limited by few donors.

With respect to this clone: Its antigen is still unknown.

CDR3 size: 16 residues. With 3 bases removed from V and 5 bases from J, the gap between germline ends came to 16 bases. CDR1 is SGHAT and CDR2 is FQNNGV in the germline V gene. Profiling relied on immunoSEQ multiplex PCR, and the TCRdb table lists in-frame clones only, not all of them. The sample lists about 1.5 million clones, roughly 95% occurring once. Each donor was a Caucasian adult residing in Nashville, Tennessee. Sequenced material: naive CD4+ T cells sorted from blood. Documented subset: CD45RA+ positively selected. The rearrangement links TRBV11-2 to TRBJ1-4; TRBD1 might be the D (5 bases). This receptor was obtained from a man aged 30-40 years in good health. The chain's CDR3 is CASSFRLTVKNEKLFF. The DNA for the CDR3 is TGTGCCAGCAGCTTTCGGTTGACAGTAAAAAATGAAAAACTGTTTTTT.